This T cell receptor beta chain was identified in a study of OX40 agonist ivuxolimab in advanced cancers. At the level of the whole study: Ivuxolimab was an agonistic, fully human IgG2 monoclonal antibody directed against OX40 (CD134), a costimulatory receptor. Intravenous ivuxolimab was administered to patients every 2 weeks at six dose levels: 0.01, 0.1, 0.3, 1.5, 3 and 10 mg/kg. Of the roughly 54 patients in dose escalation, about 19 had hepatocellular carcinoma, around 15 had melanoma, 9 had renal cell carcinoma and 9 had head and neck cancer. The dose-escalation cohort was almost 85% male with a mean age of approximately 60 years, ranging from roughly 23 to 79. Prior anti-PD-1, anti-PD-L1 or anti-CTLA-4 therapy was permitted, and approximately 40% of dose-escalation patients had received checkpoint inhibitors. Partial responses were achieved by three dose-escalation patients, of whom one had hepatocellular carcinoma and two had cutaneous melanoma. Peripheral TCRbeta sequencing was intended to test whether TCR sequence diversity was altered and clonal T-cell expansion was caused by ivuxolimab. The monotherapy dose-escalation portion (N of about 52 patients) of the phase I ivuxolimab trial is reported in the paper.

For sequencing of the TCRbeta CDR3 region, genomic DNA was extracted from the sorted cells. The immunoSEQ Assay was used to sequence the TCRbeta CDR3 regions. TCRdb obtained this table from immuneACCESS and retained in-frame rearrangements with V and J assigned. These tables miss some clones; where compared with another copy, unresolved V genes account for less than half of the shortfall, and the remainder is unexplained. For this sample there are about 71,000 clones; 90% to 95% appear just once. Of the sample, about 14% falls within the top ten clones. The germline V end is reduced by 4 bases and the J end by 3 bases; junction bases left unmatched: 4. From a lookup of the germline V gene, CDR1 and CDR2 are SGHVS and FQNEAQ. The CDR3 has 14 amino acids, counting the end cysteine and phenylalanine. Just CDR3 DNA is preserved here, 42 bases in frame from base 1. Patients with autoimmune disease history or receiving systemic immunosuppression were excluded from the trial. Peripheral blood for TCR sequencing was drawn from every dose cohort at baseline, at cycle 4 day 1 and at cycle 7 day 1. The samples were drawn from a first-in-human, open-label, multicenter phase I dose-escalation trial of ivuxolimab. The trial enrolled adults with locally advanced or metastatic head and neck squamous cell, hepatocellular, melanoma or renal cell carcinoma. Before TCR sequencing, CD4+ T cells and CD8+ T cells from peripheral blood were sorted into separate populations.

General findings and caveats noted by the study authors: Clonal expansion of both CD4+ and CD8+ blood T cells was observed from baseline to week 6 at doses 0.1 to 3.0 mg/kg. In the 0.1-3.0 mg/kg groups, partial responders were among the patients with the lowest normalized peripheral clonal expansion, particularly in CD8+ T cells. Low levels of normalized T-cell clonal expansion were also seen in some nonresponding patients. The antigen specificity of the clonally expanded peripheral T cells was not determined. After ivuxolimab, expanded clones were on average more numerous among CD8+ T cells than among CD4+ T cells.

About this clone itself: It lacks a known antigen. The sample holds no much larger clone one base away, and base qualities are not on file.

The sequence came from an adult with an advanced solid tumor such as melanoma, head and neck, liver or kidney cancer. The rearrangement joined TRBV7-8 to TRBJ2-5; 8 bases in the junction line up with TRBD1. The material sequenced was CD4+ or CD8+ T cells sorted from blood, taken in a trial of the OX40 agonist ivuxolimab. This receptor carries the CDR3 CASSSRTGKETQYF. At the DNA level, the sequence is TGTGCCAGCAGCTCCAGGACAGGGAAAGAGACCCAGTACTTC.